The T cell receptor (beta chain) described here comes from a study of blood T cell repertoires in COVID-19. Study in general: COVID-19 samples collected from the United States, Italy and Spain covered acute and convalescent phases. Sources were T cells, B-cell-depleted T cells, or PBMCs; the material itself was cDNA or gDNA.

Original handling: By means of reference gene primer amplification, nucleated cell counts were estimated. This table comes from immunoSEQ multiplex PCR, and its TCRdb copy is limited to in-frame clones, with some not included. Clone size and V and J calls were adopted from that table, with D and trimming inferred from the DNA. Altogether some 93,000 clones are present, roughly 77% being singletons, with the ten largest covering nearly 25%. V lost 6 bases to trimming and J lost 0 bases; unmatched junction nucleotides: 4. Per the germline V gene, CDR1 is SQVTM and CDR2 is ANQGSEA. The CDR3 length is 13 residues.

Sequencing was performed on peripheral blood. The clonotype comes from a human donor in a cohort sampled during active COVID-19. The chain links TRBV29-1 to TRBJ2-5, with 7 positions matching TRBD1. Here the CDR3 DNA reads TGCAGCGTACGGACAGGCAACCAAGAGACCCAGTACTTC. As protein: CSVRTGNQETQYF.